This T cell receptor beta chain is from a study of T cell responses to AZD1222 COVID-19 vaccine. This clone was seen more than once but under ten times. The repertoire was sequenced with immunoSEQ multiplex PCR; TCRdb's copy has only in-frame clones and lacks some. This table holds around 160,000 clones, roughly 94% found once. Trimming cost V 4 bases and J 3 bases; bases outside gene matches: 4. This CDR3 region has 13 residues. CDR1 is SGHRS and CDR2 is YFSETQ in the germline V gene. V and J are TRBV5-1 and TRBJ2-7, with 7 bases aligning to TRBD1. This receptor was identified in an adult in good health. The sequencing used peripheral blood, collected on day 0 of AZD1222 vaccination. The CDR3 nucleotides are TGCGCCAGCAGCCTAGGACAGGTCTACGAGCAGTACTTC. Translating it yields CASSLGQVYEQYF.